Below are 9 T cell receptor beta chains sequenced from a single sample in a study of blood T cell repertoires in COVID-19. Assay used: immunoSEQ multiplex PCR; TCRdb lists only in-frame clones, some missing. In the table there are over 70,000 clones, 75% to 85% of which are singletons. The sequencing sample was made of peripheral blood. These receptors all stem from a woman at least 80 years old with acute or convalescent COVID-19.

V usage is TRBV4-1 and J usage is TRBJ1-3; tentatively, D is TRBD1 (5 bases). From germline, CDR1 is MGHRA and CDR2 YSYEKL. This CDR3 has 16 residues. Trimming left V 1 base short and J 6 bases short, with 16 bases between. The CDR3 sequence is CASSQGAGTRINTIYF. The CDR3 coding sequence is TGCGCCAGCAGCCAAGGGGCCGGGACTCGAATAAACACCATATATTTT.

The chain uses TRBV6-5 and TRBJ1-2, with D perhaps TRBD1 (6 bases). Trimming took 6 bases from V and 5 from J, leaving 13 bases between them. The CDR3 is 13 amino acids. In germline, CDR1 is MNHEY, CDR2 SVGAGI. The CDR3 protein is CASRSPGTYGYTF. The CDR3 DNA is TGTGCCAGCAGGTCACCCGGGACATATGGCTACACCTTC.

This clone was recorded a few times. The CDR3 DNA follows: TGTGCCAGCAGCCCGACAGGGAACTATGGCTACACCTTC. Translation gives CASSPTGNYGYTF. The chain is built from TRBV3-1 (or the pseudogene TRBV3-2) and TRBJ1-2; 7 nucleotides align to TRBD1. This CDR3 spans 13 amino acids. V lost 4 bases, J lost 2 bases, and 1 base stayed unmatched. Germline CDR1 reads LGHDT; CDR2 reads YNNKEL (reference sequence).

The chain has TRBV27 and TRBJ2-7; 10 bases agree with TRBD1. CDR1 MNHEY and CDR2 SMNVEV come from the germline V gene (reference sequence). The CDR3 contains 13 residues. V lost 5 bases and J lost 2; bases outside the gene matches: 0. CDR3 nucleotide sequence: TGTGCCAGCAGTGGGACAGGGGCCTACGAGCAGTACTTC. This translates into CASSGTGAYEQYF.

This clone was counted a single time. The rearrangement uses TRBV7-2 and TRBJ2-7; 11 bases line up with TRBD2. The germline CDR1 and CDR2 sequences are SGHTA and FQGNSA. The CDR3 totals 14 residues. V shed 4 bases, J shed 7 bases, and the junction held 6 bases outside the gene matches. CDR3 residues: CASSYTSGSGEQYF. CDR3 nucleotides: TGTGCCAGCAGCTATACTAGCGGGAGCGGAGAGCAGTACTTC.

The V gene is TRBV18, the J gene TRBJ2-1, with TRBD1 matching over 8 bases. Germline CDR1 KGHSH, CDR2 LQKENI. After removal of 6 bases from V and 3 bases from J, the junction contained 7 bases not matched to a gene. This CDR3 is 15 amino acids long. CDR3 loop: CASSREDRVYNEQFF. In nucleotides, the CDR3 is TGTGCCAGCTCTCGCGAGGACAGGGTCTACAATGAGCAGTTCTTC.

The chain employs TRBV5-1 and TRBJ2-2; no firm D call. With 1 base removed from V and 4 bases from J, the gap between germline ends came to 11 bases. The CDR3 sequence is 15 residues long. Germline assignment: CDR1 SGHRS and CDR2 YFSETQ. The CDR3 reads CASSLSVAATGELFF. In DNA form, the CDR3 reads TGCGCCAGCAGCTTGTCGGTAGCAGCCACCGGGGAGCTGTTTTTT.

CDR3 sequence reads: CASRRSPGELFF. The CDR3, as DNA: TGTGCCAGCCGGAGGTCCCCCGGGGAGCTGTTTTTT. This chain links TRBV27 with TRBJ2-2; weak D call: TRBD2 (5 bases). Trimming removed 8 bases from V and 6 bases from J, with 10 bases in between. CDR1 MNHEY and CDR2 SMNVEV come from the germline V gene (reference sequence). CDR3 length equals 12 residues.

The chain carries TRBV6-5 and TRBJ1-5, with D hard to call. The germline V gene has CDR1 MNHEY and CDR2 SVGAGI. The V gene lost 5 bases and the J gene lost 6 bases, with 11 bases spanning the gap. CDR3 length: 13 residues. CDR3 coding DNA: TGTGCCAGCAGTACTGCAGGCCCTCAGCCCCAGCATTTT. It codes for CASSTAGPQPQHF.